This paragraph reports one TCR beta chain. The antigen is undetermined. The time point was: baseline pretreatment blood. Treatment noted: 15 Gy SBRT to primary tumor, nephrectomy 4 weeks later. Blood was sampled at baseline, 2 weeks and 4 weeks after SBRT. The data belong to a study of radiation and T cells in renal cell carcinoma. Whole-study results and caveats: Top tumor clonotypes rose in blood 2 weeks post-radiation, then contracted.

The V gene lost 3 bases and the J gene lost 4 bases, with 12 bases spanning the gap. The germline gives CDR1 SEHNR, CDR2 FQNEAQ (reference sequence). The CDR3 has 14 amino acids. Assay: immunoSEQ multiplex PCR; the TCRdb copy retains only in-frame clones and omits some. The profile shows about 150,000 clones, 88% of them singletons. The receptor comes from a woman in her sixties or seventies with renal cell carcinoma. The chain employs TRBV7-9 and TRBJ2-5; no firm D call. The sequences come from blood, collected from a patient whose treatment included radiotherapy and nephrectomy. For the CDR3, the DNA is TGTGCCAGCAGCTTCGGCTCCTCGGGAGAGACCCAGTACTTC. Translating gives CASSFGSSGETQYF.